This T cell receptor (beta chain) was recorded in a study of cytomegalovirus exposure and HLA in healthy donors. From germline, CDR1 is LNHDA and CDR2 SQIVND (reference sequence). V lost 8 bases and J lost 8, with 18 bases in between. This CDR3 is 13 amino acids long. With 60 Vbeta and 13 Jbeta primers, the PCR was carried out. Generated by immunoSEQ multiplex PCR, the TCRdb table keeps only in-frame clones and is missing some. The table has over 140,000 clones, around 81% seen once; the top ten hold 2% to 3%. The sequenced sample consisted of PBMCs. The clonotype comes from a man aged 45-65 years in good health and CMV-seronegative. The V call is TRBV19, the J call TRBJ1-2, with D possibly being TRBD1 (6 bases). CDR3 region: CASSEGVGWGYTF. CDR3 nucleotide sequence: TGTGCCAGTTCCGAGGGGGTAGGGTGGGGCTACACCTTC.